The 16 T cell receptor beta chains listed next were all sequenced from one sample in a study of blood T cell repertoires in COVID-19. Repertoires were generated with immunoSEQ multiplex PCR, while TCRdb's copy carries only in-frame clones and drops some. The repertoire has about 110,000 clones, 87% of them found once; the top ten carry roughly 4.9%. Sequenced material: peripheral blood. These receptors were obtained from a human donor in a cohort sampled during active COVID-19.

V is TRBV7-9 and J is TRBJ2-1; 10 nucleotides match TRBD1. CDR3 length: 13 amino acids. J was trimmed by 13 bases and V by 2 bases; bases with no gene match: 5. Germline V gene data show CDR1 as SEHNR and CDR2 as FQNEAQ (reference sequence). This CDR3 is CASSLRTGGEQFF. CDR3 sequence (DNA): TGTGCCAGCAGCTTACGGACAGGGGGAGAACAGTTCTTC.

The chain has TRBV7-6 and TRBJ2-5, with D perhaps matching TRBD2 (5 bases). Trimming removed 5 bases at V and 2 bases at J, with 15 bases between. CDR1 and CDR2 from the germline V gene are SGHVS and FNYEAQ. This CDR3 has 15 residues. The CDR3 DNA reads as TGTGCCAGCAGCCGCAATCACGGGGAACAAGAGACCCAGTACTTC. Its translation: CASSRNHGEQETQYF.

This sequence joins TRBV19 and TRBJ1-2, with 7 positions matching TRBD1. Germline V lookup: CDR1 LNHDA, CDR2 SQIVND (reference sequence). The trim removed 5 bases at V and 4 bases at J, leaving 4 bases unmatched. This CDR3 is built from 13 residues. This CDR3 reads CASSLGTAYGYTF. CDR3 DNA sequence: TGTGCCAGTAGTCTCGGGACAGCCTATGGCTACACCTTC.

The chain couples TRBV6-5 to TRBJ2-3, with TRBD1 as a possible D gene (6 bases). Looked up from germline, CDR1 is MNHEY and CDR2 is SVGAGI. This CDR3 spans 13 amino acids. Trimming shortened V by 6 bases and J by 4 bases, and 11 bases separated the two germline ends. The CDR3 DNA is TGTGCCAGCAGGGTACAGGGAGCAGATACGCAGTATTTT. It codes for CASRVQGADTQYF.

The chain links TRBV5-1 to TRBJ1-1; D unclear. The CDR3 extends over 14 amino acids. Germline lookup yields CDR1 SGHRS and CDR2 YFSETQ. Trimming took 0 bases from V and 1 from J, leaving 7 bases between them. CDR3 sequence: CASSLELGNTEAFF. CDR3 sequence (DNA): TGCGCCAGCAGCTTGGAACTCGGGAACACTGAAGCTTTCTTT.

The chain recombines TRBV15 with TRBJ2-5, with D tentatively TRBD1 (7 bases). V shed 0 bases and J shed 5 bases, with 16 bases lying between them. CDR1 is LNHNV, CDR2 YYDKDF, per germline (reference sequence). The CDR3 runs 16 residues. As DNA, the CDR3 is TGTGCCACCAGCAGAGATCCCCCGACAGGGAGGGAGACCCAGTACTTC. Amino acids: CATSRDPPTGRETQYF.

The chain recombines TRBV4-1 with TRBJ1-2, with a tentative D call TRBD1 (6 bases). V was clipped by 2 bases and J by 4 bases, with 11 bases between them. CDR3 size: 14 residues. Germline lookup yields CDR1 MGHRA and CDR2 YSYEKL. Here the CDR3 DNA reads TGCGCCAGCAGCCAAATACAGGGCCCCTATGGCTACACCTTC. It specifies CASSQIQGPYGYTF.

The chain joins TRBV27 to TRBJ2-1, with 7 bases identical to TRBD2. The CDR3 covers 16 residues. J lost 3 bases, V lost 3 bases, and 8 bases had no gene match. Germline V gene data show CDR1 as MNHEY and CDR2 as SMNVEV (reference sequence). CDR3 region: CASSFLGGSNYNEQFF. CDR3 bases: TGTGCCAGCAGTTTTCTGGGCGGGAGTAACTACAATGAGCAGTTCTTC.

CDR3 loop: CASSFGATGSDYEQYF. In DNA form, the CDR3 reads TGTGCCAGCAGTTTTGGGGCGACAGGGAGCGACTACGAGCAGTACTTC. The rearrangement links TRBV28 to TRBJ2-7, with 7 nucleotides matching TRBD1. The CDR3 loop spans 16 amino acids. Trimming removed 3 bases from V and 3 bases from J; junction bases left unmatched: 11. Germline assignment: CDR1 MDHEN and CDR2 SYDVKM.

The genes are TRBV6-5 and TRBJ1-1, with 10 nucleotides matching TRBD1. Trimming took 6 bases from V and 9 from J; bases not matched to a gene: 4. Germline CDR1 is MNHEY and CDR2 is SVGAGI. This CDR3 is built from 12 residues. The CDR3 bases are TGTGCCAGCAGCCCGGGACAGGGGAAAGCTTTCTTT. Translation: CASSPGQGKAFF.

The genes are TRBV10-3 and TRBJ2-7; TRBD2 is a possible D gene (5 bases). V was shortened by 4 bases and J by 3 bases, with 10 bases between the two germline ends. Germline CDR1 reads ENHRY; CDR2 reads SYGVKD. The CDR3 spans 13 residues. CDR3: CAISVDSVYEQYF. Here the CDR3 DNA reads TGTGCCATCAGTGTTGATAGCGTCTACGAGCAGTACTTC.

The chain joins TRBV20-1 to TRBJ1-6; TRBD1 might be the D (6 bases). In germline, CDR1 is DFQATT, CDR2 SNEGSKA (reference sequence). V was shortened by 3 bases and J by 7 bases, with 13 bases between the two germline ends. The CDR3 loop spans 14 amino acids. CDR3 loop: CSASSGTGNSPLHF. CDR3 DNA sequence: TGCAGTGCTAGTAGCGGCACAGGGAATTCACCCCTCCACTTT.

The rearrangement links TRBV5-1 to TRBJ2-7, with 9 positions matching TRBD1. The V gene's germline CDR1 is SGHRS and CDR2 YFSETQ. J lost 5 bases, V lost 5 bases, and 5 bases had no gene match. This CDR3 comprises 13 residues. CDR3 DNA: TGCGCCAGCAGTTGGGGGACAGGGAACGAGCAGTACTTC. Amino acids: CASSWGTGNEQYF.

This clone has a single count. The chain recombines TRBV18 with TRBJ2-5; possible D gene TRBD2, 5 bases. The germline V and J ends were trimmed by 3 bases and 1 base, with 9 bases remaining between them. CDR1 KGHSH and CDR2 LQKENI come from the germline V gene. CDR3 length equals 14 residues. Written as DNA, the CDR3 is TGTGCCAGCTCACCCCGACTAATCCAAGAGACCCAGTACTTC. Translating it yields CASSPRLIQETQYF.

This rearrangement joins TRBV18 to TRBJ1-1; perhaps TRBD1 as D (5 bases). In germline, CDR1 is KGHSH, CDR2 LQKENI. The CDR3 totals 15 residues. Trimming cost V 2 bases and J 5 bases, with 15 bases left between them. The CDR3 here is CASSPEGSRGTEAFF. The CDR3 nucleotides read TGTGCCAGCTCACCAGAGGGGTCTCGGGGGACTGAAGCTTTCTTT.

V usage is TRBV3-1 (or the pseudogene TRBV3-2) and J usage is TRBJ1-2, with TRBD1 matching 7 bases. The CDR3 is made up of 15 amino acids. J was trimmed by 8 bases and V by 1 base; bases with no gene match: 10. Germline CDR1 and CDR2: LGHDT and YNNKEL (reference sequence). This CDR3 is CASSQGGQPRGGYTF. CDR3 DNA sequence: TGTGCCAGCAGCCAAGGGGGACAGCCCCGAGGGGGCTACACCTTC.